The rows below give T cell receptor beta chains drawn from one sample of a study of CD8 T cells in ankylosing spondylitis. Each CDR3 protein is one row after TCRdb ran MiXCR on the 5' RACE reads. Of under 250,000 distinct CDR3 sequences in the sample, under 35% are singletons; the top ten hold around 4.5%. Sequencing input: blood, either unsorted or a sorted T cell fraction (not recorded which). The receptor set was obtained from a male donor with ankylosing spondylitis or in good health (not recorded which). Both conserved end residues are part of each CDR3. Fields, in order: CDR3 DNA, CDR3 protein, J gene, D gene, V gene, clone size. A D gene is named only where the DNA matches it firmly. Some rows have no size entry. The others give once, few or many, or a class for an expanded clone.

CDR3nt: TGTGCCAGCAGCTTATTGTCCGCAGAGACCCAGTACTTC
CDR3aa: CASSLLSAETQYF
j_gene: TRBJ2-5
d_gene: -
v_gene: TRBV7-9
abundance: -

CDR3nt: TGTGCCAGCAGTTTAGGACCTATGAACACTGAAGCTTTCTTT
CDR3aa: CASSLGPMNTEAFF
j_gene: TRBJ1-1
d_gene: -
v_gene: TRBV12-3/TRBV12-4
abundance: -

CDR3nt: TGCGCCAGCAGCTTGGACGGACAGGGTCGTGGCTACACCTTC
CDR3aa: CASSLDGQGRGYTF
j_gene: TRBJ1-2
d_gene: TRBD1
v_gene: TRBV5-1
abundance: -

CDR3nt: TGTGCCAGCACCGATCGGGCCTACGAGCAGTACTTC
CDR3aa: CASTDRAYEQYF
j_gene: TRBJ2-7
d_gene: -
v_gene: TRBV2
abundance: few

CDR3nt: TGTGCCATCAGTGAGTCGGCAGGAACGGGCACTGAAGCTTTCTTT
CDR3aa: CAISESAGTGTEAFF
j_gene: TRBJ1-1
d_gene: -
v_gene: TRBV10-3
abundance: -

CDR3nt: TGTGCCAGCAGTTACGGAGGGAATGAGCAGTTCTTC
CDR3aa: CASSYGGNEQFF
j_gene: TRBJ2-1
d_gene: -
v_gene: TRBV6-5
abundance: many

CDR3nt: TGTGCCAGCCTCGATATGGGGGGGGGCTACGAGCAGTACTTC
CDR3aa: CASLDMGGGYEQYF
j_gene: TRBJ2-7
d_gene: TRBD2
v_gene: TRBV28
abundance: -

CDR3nt: TGTGCCAGCAGCTTGACTGTGACCAATCAGCCCCAGCATTTT
CDR3aa: CASSLTVTNQPQHF
j_gene: TRBJ1-5
d_gene: -
v_gene: TRBV5-5
abundance: -

CDR3nt: TGTGCCAGCTCACCACCGAAAGGTTGCCCCGGGAACATTCAGTACTTC
CDR3aa: CASSPPKGCPGNIQYF
j_gene: TRBJ2-4
d_gene: -
v_gene: TRBV18
abundance: -

CDR3nt: TGCGCCAGCAGTGAGTCGGGGGGTATCGATGAGCAGTTCTTC
CDR3aa: CASSESGGIDEQFF
j_gene: TRBJ2-1
d_gene: -
v_gene: TRBV10-1
abundance: -

CDR3nt: TGCAGCGTTGGTTCGCACAGCTCCTACGAGCAGTACTTC
CDR3aa: CSVGSHSSYEQYF
j_gene: TRBJ2-7
d_gene: -
v_gene: TRBV29-1
abundance: many